This section outlines one TCR beta chain sequence together with its context. This entry is derived from a study of shared clonotypes between healthy human individuals. Study background: Per donor, CD8 memory used one plate, CD8 naive used two, CD4 memory used three and CD4 naive used three.

Recent vaccinations or acute infections were absent in the healthy HIV-negative adult donors. Clones were read by immunoSEQ multiplex PCR, and TCRdb kept only the in-frame ones, dropping some. Here the sample spans about 2.3 million clones, over 90% being singletons. Sequencing was performed on naive CD4+ T cells from PBMCs. Subset: CD45RA+ positively selected. The receptor was derived from a man younger than 30 in good health. Some clones in this sample may be carry-over from other donors' samples.

CDR3 sequence: CASGPDSGTQYF. CDR3 coding DNA: TGTGCTAGTGGTCCGGACTCGGGGACCCAGTACTTC. V and J are TRBV12-5 and TRBJ2-5; D possibly corresponds to TRBD2 (5 bases). This CDR3 has 12 amino acids. Germline V gene sequence: CDR1 LGHNT, CDR2 FRNRAP. Trimming removed 5 bases at V and 7 bases at J, with 11 bases between.